These 16 T cell receptor beta chains were sequenced from one sample in a study of cytomegalovirus exposure and HLA in healthy donors (dated by TCRdb to the late 2010s). The library relied on the immunoSEQ multiplex PCR assay. For the multiplex PCR, a mixture combining 60 forward primers for TCR Vbeta segments and 13 reverse primers for TCR Jbeta segments was used. Imported from immuneACCESS, the table was reduced by TCRdb to in-frame sequences with V and J called. These copies leave out some clones; in studies compared against another copy, an unresolved V gene accounts for under half, and the cause of the remainder is not known. This sample is represented by under 200,000 clones; about 80% of them were singletons. The ten largest clones take up roughly 10% of the sample. Sequenced sample: PBMCs. Receptor source: a man between 18 and 35 years old in good health and CMV-seropositive.

J is TRBJ1-4 and V is TRBV29-1; 7 nucleotides agree with TRBD1. Trimming removed 6 bases from V and 3 bases from J; junction bases left unmatched: 4. From germline, CDR1 is SQVTM and CDR2 ANQGSEA. The CDR3 sequence is 13 residues long. CDR3 in DNA: TGCAGCGTGTTCGGGACAGCTAATGAAAAACTGTTTTTT. Encoded protein: CSVFGTANEKLFF. The complete variable domain, with remaining parts taken from reference TRBV29-1 and TRBJ1-4, reads SAVISQKPSRDICQRGTSLTIQCQVDSQVTMMFWYRQQPGQSLTLIATANQGSEATYESGFVIDKFPISRPNLTFSTLTVSNMSPEDSSIYLCSVFGTANEKLFFGSGTQLSVL.

The V call is TRBV4-2, the J call TRBJ1-5; D gene unclear. CDR3 size: 16 residues. V lost 0 bases and J 9 bases, leaving 18 bases between the germline ends. Germline V lookup: CDR1 LGHNA, CDR2 YNFKEQ. The CDR3 loop reads CASSQELGTVPMPQHF. The CDR3 bases are TGTGCCAGCAGCCAAGAATTGGGTACAGTACCCATGCCCCAGCATTTT.

The chain employs TRBV27 and TRBJ2-4; the D gene is possibly TRBD1 (5 bases). The CDR3 is 15 residues long. Germline CDR1 is MNHEY and CDR2 is SMNVEV (reference sequence). With 6 bases removed from V and 3 bases from J, the gap between germline ends came to 15 bases. CDR3 sequence reads: CASSPQGFVKNIQYF. In DNA, the CDR3 is TGTGCCAGCAGCCCTCAGGGTTTCGTCAAAAACATTCAGTACTTC.

This clone was seen a few times. The rearrangement joins TRBV6-7 to TRBJ2-2; a weak D match, TRBD2 (6 bases). TRBV6-7 is an ORF, and what it does is uncertain. There are 17 residues in the CDR3. V was pared by 0 bases and J by 1 base, with 12 bases between. The CDR3 spells CASSYSDYKVNTGELFF. CDR3 in DNA: TGTGCCAGCAGTTACTCGGACTACAAAGTGAACACCGGGGAGCTGTTTTTT.

CDR3 sequence reads: CASSFSAGTGSYIQYF. The CDR3 coding sequence is TGTGCCAGCAGCTTTTCTGCCGGGACAGGGTCTTACATTCAGTACTTC. The J gene is TRBJ2-4, the V gene TRBV5-4; TRBD1 aligns across 9 bases. Germline CDR1 reads SGHNT; CDR2 reads YYREEE (reference sequence). The CDR3 is 16 residues long. Trimming removed 2 bases from V and 8 bases from J; junction bases left unmatched: 11.

The chain links TRBV4-1 to TRBJ1-5; TRBD1 matches at 8 bases. The CDR3 loop spans 15 amino acids. The J segment lost 2 bases and the V segment lost 1 base, leaving 1 base of the junction unmatched. Germline V gene lookup returns CDR1 MGHRA and CDR2 YSYEKL. CDR3 loop: CASSQVTGGNQPQHF. The CDR3, as DNA: TGCGCCAGCAGCCAAGTGACAGGGGGCAATCAGCCCCAGCATTTT.

The V gene is TRBV27, the J gene TRBJ1-5; D may be TRBD1 (6 bases). This CDR3 has 14 residues. Looked up from germline, CDR1 is MNHEY and CDR2 is SMNVEV (reference sequence). The ends were cut back, 8 bases at V and 2 bases at J, with 13 bases in the middle. The CDR3 region has the DNA TGTGCCAGCGGGGTGAACAGGGGCAATCAGCCCCAGCATTTT. Its translation is CASGVNRGNQPQHF.

CDR3 protein: CASTRAGNTGELFF. The CDR3 coding sequence is TGTGCCAGCACCAGGGCAGGGAACACCGGGGAGCTGTTTTTT. J is TRBJ2-2 and V is TRBV6-5, with a tentative D call TRBD1 (5 bases). The CDR3 spans 14 residues. Germline V lookup: CDR1 MNHEY, CDR2 SVGAGI. V dropped 7 bases and J dropped 1 base, with 10 bases sitting between them.

The chain employs TRBV10-1 and TRBJ2-5, with 9 bases that match TRBD2. Germline CDR1 WNHNN, CDR2 SYGVQD (reference sequence). The CDR3 is 16 amino acids. Trimming took 3 bases from V and 4 from J; bases not matched to a gene: 9. In DNA form, the CDR3 reads TGCGCCAGCAGTGATGGAAATAGCGGGAGAGCAGAGACCCAGTACTTC. It specifies CASSDGNSGRAETQYF.

The chain links TRBV2 to TRBJ2-5; TRBD1 aligns across 9 bases. V lost 10 bases to trimming and J lost 3 bases; unmatched junction nucleotides: 9. Germline loops: CDR1 SNHLY, CDR2 FYNNEI. The CDR3 has 14 residues. The CDR3 sequence: CAIESRDREETQYF. CDR3 sequence (DNA): TGTGCCATCGAGTCCCGGGACAGGGAAGAGACCCAGTACTTC.

V gene TRBV27 combines with J gene TRBJ2-7; 7 bases are a match to TRBD2. V dropped 6 bases and J dropped 0; count of bases not matched to a gene: 11. The CDR3 sequence is 16 residues long. Germline CDR1 is MNHEY and CDR2 is SMNVEV (reference sequence). CDR3 in DNA: TGTGCCAGCAGCAACCCGATCAGGGAGGGCTCCTACGAGCAGTACTTC. As protein: CASSNPIREGSYEQYF.

CDR3 loop: CASSFSGTPASYEQYF. CDR3 sequence (DNA): TGCGCCAGCAGTTTTTCCGGGACTCCAGCCTCCTACGAGCAGTACTTC. The gene calls are TRBV5-1 and TRBJ2-7, with a weak D call TRBD2 (6 bases). This CDR3 has 16 residues. Germline V lookup: CDR1 SGHRS, CDR2 YFSETQ. Between the trimmed V and J ends, which lost 5 bases and 0 bases, there was a span of 18 bases. Supplemented by reference TRBV5-1 and TRBJ2-7, the full variable domain reads KAGVTQTPRYLIKTRGQQVTLSCSPISGHRSVSWYQQTPGQGLQFLFEYFSETQRNKGNFPGRFSGRQFSNSRSEMNVSTLELGDSALYLCASSFSGTPASYEQYFGPGTRLTVT.

The CDR3 is CASSRGARYNEQFF. DNA of the CDR3: TGTGCCAGCAGTCGGGGGGCGCGGTACAATGAGCAGTTCTTC. The V call is TRBV2, the J call TRBJ2-1, with a weak D call TRBD2 (7 bases). Germline values: CDR1 SNHLY, CDR2 FYNNEI. The CDR3 totals 14 residues. V shed 5 bases and J shed 4 bases, with 12 bases lying between them.

The chain links TRBV2 to TRBJ2-3, with D unresolved. V was cut by 2 bases and J by 4 bases, with 4 bases left in between. CDR3 size: 12 residues. Germline V gives CDR1 SNHLY, CDR2 FYNNEI. CDR3 amino acids: CASSEHADTQYF. Here the CDR3 DNA reads TGTGCCAGCAGTGAACATGCAGATACGCAGTATTTT.

This clone was recorded only once. The genes are TRBV7-6 and TRBJ1-4; TRBD1 matches 7 bases. The ends lost 6 bases at V and 3 bases at J; junction bases unmatched: 7. Per the germline V gene, CDR1 is SGHVS and CDR2 is FNYEAQ. The CDR3 length is 15 residues. The CDR3, as DNA: TGTGCCAGCAGTCGGGGGACAGAACCTAATGAAAAACTGTTTTTT. It translates to CASSRGTEPNEKLFF. The full variable domain, in which reference TRBV7-6 and TRBJ1-4 provide the parts outside the CDR3, is GAGVSQSPRYKVTKRGQDVALRCDPISGHVSLYWYRQALGQGPEFLTYFNYEAQQDKSGLPNDRFSAERPEGSISTLTIQRTEQRDSAMYRCASSRGTEPNEKLFFGSGTQLSVL.

The V call is TRBV29-1, the J call TRBJ1-2; D perhaps matches TRBD1 (5 bases). CDR1 and CDR2 from the germline V gene are SQVTM and ANQGSEA. V gave up 6 bases and J gave up 0 bases, with 17 bases separating them. The CDR3 covers 15 residues. The CDR3 spells CSVEEGVTANYGYTF. The CDR3 DNA follows: TGCAGCGTCGAGGAAGGGGTCACGGCTAACTATGGCTACACCTTC.